This T cell receptor (beta chain) was identified during a study of T cells in Graves' hyperthyroidism and ophthalmopathy. RNA transcripts yielded amplified TCR beta CDR3 regions. HTBI primers were the set used in a first-round RT-PCR of the TCR CDR3. Each CDR3 protein is one row after TCRdb ran MiXCR on the multiplex PCR reads. The profile shows 530,000 or so distinct CDR3 sequences, roughly a quarter of them singletons. This clonotype was detected ten times or more. No antigen is known for it. Study findings and constraints: Ophthalmopathy was told apart from stable hyperthyroidism by a 13 V-J model. Most clonotypes that expanded in the thyroid above 0.001 also showed up in blood.

In the ophthalmopathy cohort, Clinical Activity Score was at least 3, NOSPECS grade at least 4, and duration under 3 months. The source of the PBMCs was 8.5 to 10 ml of fresh peripheral blood. The receptor was derived from a woman aged 30 to 39 with Graves' ophthalmopathy. The sample consisted of blood.

The CDR3 loop reads CASSSPLGGYTF. The CDR3 region has the DNA TGTGCCAGCAGTTCCCCTTTGGGTGGCTACACCTTC. The chain combines TRBV6-5 with TRBJ1-2, with no clear D. V lost 4 bases and J 7 bases, leaving 10 bases between the germline ends. Germline assignment: CDR1 MNHEY and CDR2 SVGAGI. There are 12 residues in the CDR3.